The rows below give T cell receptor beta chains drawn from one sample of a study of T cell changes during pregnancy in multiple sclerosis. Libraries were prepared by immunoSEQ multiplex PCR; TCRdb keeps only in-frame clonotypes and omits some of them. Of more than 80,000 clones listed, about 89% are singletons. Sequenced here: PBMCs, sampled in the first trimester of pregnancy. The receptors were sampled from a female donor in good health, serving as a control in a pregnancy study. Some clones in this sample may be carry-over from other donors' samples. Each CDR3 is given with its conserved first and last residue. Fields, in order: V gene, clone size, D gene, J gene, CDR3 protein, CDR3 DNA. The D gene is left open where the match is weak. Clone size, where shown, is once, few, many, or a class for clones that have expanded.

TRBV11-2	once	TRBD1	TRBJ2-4	CASGTGGANIQYF	TGTGCCAGCGGGACAGGGGGGGCAAACATTCAGTACTTC
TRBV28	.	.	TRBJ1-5	CASSLGGTNQPQHF	TGTGCCAGCAGTTTAGGGGGGACTAATCAGCCCCAGCATTTT
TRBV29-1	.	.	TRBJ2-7	CSVEGGRDSYEQYF	TGCAGCGTTGAAGGGGGCAGGGATTCCTACGAGCAGTACTTC
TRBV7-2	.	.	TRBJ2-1	CASSFGGADEQFF	TGTGCCAGCAGCTTCGGAGGGGCGGATGAGCAGTTCTTC
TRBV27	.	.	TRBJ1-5	CASSFGGSQPQHF	TGTGCCAGCAGTTTCGGGGGAAGCCAGCCCCAGCATTTT
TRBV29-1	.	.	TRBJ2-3	CSVESGDTQYF	TGCAGCGTTGAGTCCGGGGATACGCAGTATTTT
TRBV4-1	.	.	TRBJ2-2	CASSPSRTHNTGELFF	TGCGCCAGCAGCCCTTCCCGGACACACAACACCGGGGAGCTGTTTTTT
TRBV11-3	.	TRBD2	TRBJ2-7	CASSLAPGGEQYF	TGTGCCAGCAGCTTAGCTCCGGGAGGCGAGCAGTACTTC
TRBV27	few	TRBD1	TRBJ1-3	CASSPGTGGTGNTIYF	TGTGCCAGCAGCCCCGGGACAGGGGGAACTGGAAACACCATATATTTT
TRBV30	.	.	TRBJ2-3	CAWSVRDTQYF	TGTGCCTGGAGTGTACGGGATACGCAGTATTTT
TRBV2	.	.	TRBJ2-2	CASSSAQGNTGELFF	TGTGCCAGCAGCTCGGCGCAGGGGAACACCGGGGAGCTGTTTTTT
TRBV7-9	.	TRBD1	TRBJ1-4	CASSLPRDRGNEKLFF	TGTGCCAGCAGCTTACCGCGAGACAGGGGGAATGAAAAACTGTTTTTT
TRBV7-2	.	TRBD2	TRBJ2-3	CASSLGLAGDTQYF	TGTGCCAGCAGCTTAGGACTAGCTGGAGATACGCAGTATTTT
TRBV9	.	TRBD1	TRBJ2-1	CASSVGTGALGNEQFF	TGTGCCAGCAGCGTTGGGACAGGGGCCTTAGGCAATGAGCAGTTCTTC
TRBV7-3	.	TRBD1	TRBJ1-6	CASSQDRVNSPLHF	TGTGCCAGCAGCCAGGACAGGGTAAATTCACCCCTCCACTTT
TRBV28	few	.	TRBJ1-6	CASSPGQGYSPLHF	TGTGCCAGCAGTCCCGGGCAGGGGTATTCACCCCTCCACTTT
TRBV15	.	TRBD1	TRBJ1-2	CATSRDPGQGGYGYTF	TGTGCCACCAGCAGAGATCCGGGGCAGGGGGGCTATGGCTACACCTTC
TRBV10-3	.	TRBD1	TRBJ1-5	CAISRTGDDNQPQHF	TGTGCCATCTCCAGGACAGGAGACGACAATCAGCCCCAGCATTTT
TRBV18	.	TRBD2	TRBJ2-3	CASSLLAGGSTDTQYF	TGTGCCAGCTCACTACTAGCGGGGGGAAGCACAGATACGCAGTATTTT
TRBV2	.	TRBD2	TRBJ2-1	CASSETLGLAGNNEQFF	TGTGCCAGCAGTGAAACCCTCGGGCTAGCGGGGAACAATGAGCAGTTCTTC
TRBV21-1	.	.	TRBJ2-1	CASSKTTGPSYNEQFF	TGTGCCAGCAGCAAAACCACAGGGCCCTCCTACAATGAGCAGTTCTTC
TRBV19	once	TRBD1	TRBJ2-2	CASSTIPRGRSGELFF	TGTGCCAGTAGTACAATACCCAGGGGGCGTAGCGGGGAGCTGTTTTTT
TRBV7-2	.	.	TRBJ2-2	CASRWRSGTGELFF	TGTGCCAGCAGATGGAGGAGCGGTACCGGGGAGCTGTTTTTT
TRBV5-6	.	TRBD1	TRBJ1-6	CASSLETGNSPLHF	TGTGCCAGCAGCTTGGAGACAGGGAATTCACCCCTCCACTTT